A selection of T cell receptor beta chains follows, all from one sample in a study of early T cells in non-severe SARS-CoV-2 infection. TCRdb recomputed calls from the 5' RACE reads with MiXCR, one row per CDR3 protein. The sample lists roughly 86,000 distinct CDR3 sequences; over 5% were seen once. The sequenced sample was whole blood. These receptors were obtained from an adult who was a healthcare worker with PCR-confirmed SARS-CoV-2 infection or an uninfected control (not recorded which). The CDR3 runs from the conserved cysteine through the conserved F or W. Fields, in order: clone size, D gene, V gene, J gene, CDR3 protein, CDR3 DNA. A D gene is named only where the DNA matches it firmly. A clone size is listed for some rows: how often the clone was seen (once, few, many), or a class if it is expanded.

size: few; D: TRBD1; V: TRBV19; J: TRBJ2-2; CDR3: CASTIRQGPPGELFF; DNA: TGTGCCAGTACCATCAGACAGGGCCCCCCCGGGGAGCTGTTTTTT
size: few; D: NA; V: TRBV5-4; J: TRBJ2-7; CDR3: CASSKDSYEQYF; DNA: TGTGCCAGCAGCAAGGACAGCTACGAGCAGTACTTC
size: few; D: TRBD1; V: TRBV12-3/TRBV12-4; J: TRBJ2-1; CDR3: CASSRTGDSNEQFF; DNA: TGTGCCAGCAGTAGGACAGGGGATTCCAATGAGCAGTTCTTC
size: many; D: TRBD1; V: TRBV27; J: TRBJ2-7; CDR3: CASSFKGTGGYEQYF; DNA: TGTGCCAGCAGTTTTAAAGGGACAGGGGGCTACGAGCAGTACTTC
size: few; D: TRBD2; V: TRBV18; J: TRBJ2-1; CDR3: CASSPKAGGRNEQFF; DNA: TGTGCCAGCTCACCTAAAGCGGGAGGGCGCAATGAGCAGTTCTTC
size: many; D: TRBD2; V: TRBV6-5; J: TRBJ2-1; CDR3: CASSYSKGSGRVGEQFF; DNA: TGTGCCAGCAGTTACTCGAAGGGTAGCGGGAGGGTTGGTGAGCAGTTCTTC
size: many; D: NA; V: TRBV11-2; J: TRBJ1-1; CDR3: CASSPKTGPFEAFF; DNA: TGTGCCAGCAGCCCGAAGACAGGCCCCTTTGAAGCTTTCTTT
size: few; D: TRBD1; V: TRBV7-2; J: TRBJ1-5; CDR3: CASSLTRGLGNQPQHF; DNA: TGTGCCAGCAGCTTAACCAGGGGGCTGGGCAATCAGCCCCAGCATTTT
size: NA; D: NA; V: TRBV5-8; J: TRBJ1-6; CDR3: CASSFGAAISPLHF; DNA: TGTGCCAGCAGCTTCGGGGCAGCAATTTCACCCCTCCACTTT
size: few; D: NA; V: TRBV27; J: TRBJ2-1; CDR3: CASSSHSYNEQFF; DNA: TGTGCCAGCAGTTCCCACAGCTACAATGAGCAGTTCTTC
size: few; D: NA; V: TRBV2; J: TRBJ1-6; CDR3: CATSVDYNSPLHF; DNA: TGTGCCACCTCGGTAGACTATAATTCACCCCTCCACTTT
size: many; D: NA; V: TRBV20-1; J: TRBJ1-1; CDR3: CSARDLGAPNTEAFF; DNA: TGCAGTGCTAGAGATCTAGGGGCTCCGAACACTGAAGCTTTCTTT
size: few; D: NA; V: TRBV5-1; J: TRBJ1-1; CDR3: CASSLETGWNTEAFF; DNA: TGCGCCAGCAGCTTAGAGACAGGCTGGAACACTGAAGCTTTCTTT
size: few; D: NA; V: TRBV2; J: TRBJ1-4; CDR3: CASTYQGSSNEKLFF; DNA: TGTGCCAGCACTTACCAGGGATCAAGTAATGAAAAACTGTTTTTT
size: many; D: NA; V: TRBV12-3/TRBV12-4; J: TRBJ1-1; CDR3: CASSHHTNTEAFF; DNA: TGTGCCAGCAGTCACCATACGAACACTGAAGCTTTCTTT
size: many; D: NA; V: TRBV28; J: TRBJ2-7; CDR3: CASVRTSGFEQYF; DNA: TGTGCCAGCGTACGAACCTCAGGGTTCGAGCAGTACTTC
size: NA; D: NA; V: TRBV5-4; J: TRBJ2-7; CDR3: CASSRRFSYEQYF; DNA: TGTGCCAGCAGCCGACGTTTCTCCTACGAGCAGTACTTC
size: many; D: TRBD2; V: TRBV7-7; J: TRBJ2-5; CDR3: CASSFGLAGGLQETQYF; DNA: TGTGCCAGCAGCTTCGGACTAGCGGGGGGCCTCCAAGAGACCCAGTACTTC
size: many; D: TRBD1; V: TRBV27; J: TRBJ1-1; CDR3: CASSSAGQGRSEAFF; DNA: TGTGCCAGCAGTTCAGCGGGACAGGGTCGGTCTGAAGCTTTCTTT
size: few; D: NA; V: TRBV29-1; J: TRBJ2-1; CDR3: CSVDIGTKDEQFF; DNA: TGCAGCGTTGATATTGGGACCAAGGATGAGCAGTTCTTC
size: few; D: TRBD2; V: TRBV6-5; J: TRBJ2-2; CDR3: CASLAATNTGELFF; DNA: TGTGCCAGCCTAGCGGCGACTAACACCGGGGAGCTGTTTTTT
size: NA; D: TRBD2; V: TRBV7-2; J: TRBJ2-2; CDR3: CASSLTVGGTGELFF; DNA: TGTGCCAGCAGTTTGACGGTCGGGGGGACCGGGGAGCTGTTTTTT
size: many; D: NA; V: TRBV2; J: TRBJ2-7; CDR3: CACIISLSHYEQYF; DNA: TGTGCCTGTATCATATCACTTAGCCACTACGAGCAGTACTTC
size: NA; D: NA; V: TRBV5-1; J: TRBJ2-7; CDR3: CASSFTGSYYEQYF; DNA: TGCGCCAGCAGCTTTACAGGATCTTACTACGAGCAGTACTTC
size: NA; D: NA; V: TRBV29-1; J: TRBJ1-3; CDR3: CSVAPQGSGNTIYF; DNA: TGCAGCGTAGCCCCACAGGGATCTGGAAACACCATATATTTT
size: few; D: NA; V: TRBV4-3; J: TRBJ2-3; CDR3: CASSRNLADTQYF; DNA: TGCGCCAGCAGCCGAAATTTGGCAGATACGCAGTATTTT
size: many; D: NA; V: TRBV29-1; J: TRBJ2-6; CDR3: CSALSSGANVLTF; DNA: TGCAGCGCCCTATCTTCTGGGGCCAACGTCCTGACTTTC
size: many; D: NA; V: TRBV6-1; J: TRBJ2-2; CDR3: CASLPRGTNTGELFF; DNA: TGTGCCAGCCTCCCCAGGGGTACGAACACCGGGGAGCTGTTTTTT
size: few; D: NA; V: TRBV6-5; J: TRBJ1-5; CDR3: CASLPAAGLNQPQHF; DNA: TGTGCCAGCCTACCCGCAGCCGGGCTCAATCAGCCCCAGCATTTT
size: few; D: TRBD2; V: TRBV7-2; J: TRBJ2-4; CDR3: CASSLLAGITKNIQYF; DNA: TGTGCCAGCAGCTTACTAGCGGGGATAACCAAAAACATTCAGTACTTC
size: many; D: NA; V: TRBV6-2/TRBV6-3; J: TRBJ2-1; CDR3: CASTEAGQSYNEQFF; DNA: TGTGCCAGTACGGAAGCGGGACAATCCTACAATGAGCAGTTCTTC
size: few; D: NA; V: TRBV28; J: TRBJ2-1; CDR3: CASWGGVDEQFF; DNA: TGTGCCAGCTGGGGCGGTGTCGATGAGCAGTTCTTC
size: few; D: NA; V: TRBV28; J: TRBJ2-7; CDR3: CASSITSIRGEQYF; DNA: TGTGCCAGCAGTATCACTAGCATTAGGGGCGAGCAGTACTTC
size: many; D: TRBD1; V: TRBV28; J: TRBJ1-1; CDR3: CASSPTGAAGTEAFF; DNA: TGTGCCAGCAGTCCGACAGGGGCCGCAGGCACTGAAGCTTTCTTT
size: many; D: TRBD2; V: TRBV20-1; J: TRBJ2-1; CDR3: CSASSTSGNENEQFF; DNA: TGCAGTGCTTCTTCGACTAGCGGGAACGAGAATGAGCAGTTCTTC
size: many; D: TRBD2; V: TRBV4-2; J: TRBJ2-1; CDR3: CASSQEVAGAGYNEQFF; DNA: TGTGCCAGCAGCCAAGAGGTTGCGGGAGCGGGGTACAATGAGCAGTTCTTC
size: many; D: TRBD1; V: TRBV27; J: TRBJ1-5; CDR3: CASGQGHQPQHF; DNA: TGTGCCAGCGGACAGGGTCATCAGCCCCAGCATTTT
size: few; D: NA; V: TRBV21-1; J: TRBJ2-1; CDR3: CASSKWETSGRSEQFF; DNA: TGTGCCAGCAGCAAATGGGAGACTAGCGGGAGAAGTGAGCAGTTCTTC
size: many; D: NA; V: TRBV7-9; J: TRBJ2-3; CDR3: CASSLGSTREDTQYF; DNA: TGTGCCAGCAGCTTAGGCTCTACTCGGGAAGATACGCAGTATTTT
size: few; D: TRBD2; V: TRBV5-1; J: TRBJ2-1; CDR3: CASSLALTSGVSNEQFF; DNA: TGCGCCAGCAGCTTGGCCCTGACTAGCGGGGTGAGCAATGAGCAGTTCTTC
size: NA; D: TRBD1; V: TRBV12-3/TRBV12-4; J: TRBJ1-3; CDR3: CASSKDRSQGNTIYF; DNA: TGTGCCAGCAGCAAGGACAGGTCACAGGGAAACACCATATATTTT
size: NA; D: TRBD1; V: TRBV11-3; J: TRBJ2-1; CDR3: CASSPGGSEQFF; DNA: TGTGCCAGCAGCCCAGGGGGTAGTGAGCAGTTCTTC
size: many; D: NA; V: TRBV6-2/TRBV6-3; J: TRBJ2-1; CDR3: CASSWGNEQFF; DNA: TGTGCCAGCAGTTGGGGCAATGAGCAGTTCTTC
size: many; D: NA; V: TRBV12-3/TRBV12-4; J: TRBJ2-1; CDR3: CASSFNRVNEQFF; DNA: TGTGCCAGCAGTTTTAACAGGGTAAATGAGCAGTTCTTC
size: NA; D: NA; V: TRBV4-3; J: TRBJ1-6; CDR3: CASSQEPGSPLHF; DNA: TGCGCCAGCAGCCAAGAACCGGGTTCACCCCTCCATTTT
size: many; D: NA; V: TRBV5-4; J: TRBJ1-1; CDR3: CASSAKGGYESEAFF; DNA: TGTGCCAGCAGCGCGAAAGGTGGCTATGAGTCTGAAGCTTTCTTT
size: many; D: TRBD2; V: TRBV12-3/TRBV12-4; J: TRBJ2-5; CDR3: CASSRMRGLGETQYF; DNA: TGTGCCAGCAGCCGCATGCGGGGGTTGGGTGAGACCCAGTACTTC
size: few; D: TRBD1; V: TRBV2; J: TRBJ1-2; CDR3: CASSGQGAQGYTF; DNA: TGTGCCAGCTCGGGACAGGGGGCGCAAGGCTACACCTTC
size: NA; D: NA; V: TRBV20-1; J: TRBJ1-4; CDR3: CSAVQGAATNEKLFF; DNA: TGCAGTGCTGTACAGGGAGCTGCAACTAATGAAAAACTGTTTTTT